This entry is about one T cell receptor beta chain. Profiled with immunoSEQ multiplex PCR; TCRdb holds only in-frame clones, not every one. The sample includes approximately 91,000 clones, more than 70% seen only once; the top ten take roughly 4.5%. The data derive from a study of OX40 agonist ivuxolimab in advanced cancers. Study background: Earlier anti-PD-1, anti-PD-L1 or anti-CTLA-4 therapy was permitted; 35% to 50% had received some.

The junction had 14 bases not matched to a gene; V was cut back by 0 bases and J by 7 bases. Germline V gene data show CDR1 as SGHRS and CDR2 as YFSETQ. The CDR3 has 19 residues. This specimen was CD4+ or CD8+ T cells sorted from blood, taken in a trial of the OX40 agonist ivuxolimab. The chain combines TRBV5-1 with TRBJ2-1, with 12 bases aligning to TRBD2. The sequence came from an adult with an advanced solid tumor such as melanoma, head and neck, liver or kidney cancer. The CDR3 DNA reads TGCGCCAGCAGCTTGGTATTGACTAGCGGGAGCTGGGGGACTAATGAGCAGTTCTTC. Its translation is CASSLVLTSGSWGTNEQFF.